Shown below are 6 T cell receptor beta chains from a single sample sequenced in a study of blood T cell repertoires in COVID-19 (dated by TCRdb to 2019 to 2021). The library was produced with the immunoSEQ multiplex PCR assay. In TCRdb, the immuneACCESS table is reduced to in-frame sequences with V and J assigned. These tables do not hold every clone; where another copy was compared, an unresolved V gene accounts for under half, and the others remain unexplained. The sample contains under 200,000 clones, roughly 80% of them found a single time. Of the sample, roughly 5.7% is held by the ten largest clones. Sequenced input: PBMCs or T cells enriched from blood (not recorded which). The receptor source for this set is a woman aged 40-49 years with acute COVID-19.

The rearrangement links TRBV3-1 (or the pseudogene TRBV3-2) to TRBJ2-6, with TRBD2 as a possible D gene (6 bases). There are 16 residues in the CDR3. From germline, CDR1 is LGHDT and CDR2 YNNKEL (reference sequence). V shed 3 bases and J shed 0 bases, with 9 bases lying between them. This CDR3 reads CASSQWGLSGANVLTF. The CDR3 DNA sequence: TGTGCCAGCAGCCAGTGGGGACTCTCTGGGGCCAACGTCCTGACTTTC.

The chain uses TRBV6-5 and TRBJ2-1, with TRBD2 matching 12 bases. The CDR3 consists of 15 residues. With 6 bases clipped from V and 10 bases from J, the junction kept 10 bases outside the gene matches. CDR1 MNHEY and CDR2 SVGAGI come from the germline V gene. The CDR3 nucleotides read TGTGCCAGCAGCTACCGGACTAGCGGGACGGGAGAGCAGTTCTTC. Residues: CASSYRTSGTGEQFF.

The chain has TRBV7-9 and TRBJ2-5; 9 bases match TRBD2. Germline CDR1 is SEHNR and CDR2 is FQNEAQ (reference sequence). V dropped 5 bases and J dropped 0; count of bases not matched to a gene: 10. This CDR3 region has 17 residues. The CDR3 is CASSPGLAGRYQETQYF. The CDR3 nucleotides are TGTGCCAGCAGCCCTGGGCTAGCGGGACGGTACCAAGAGACCCAGTACTTC.

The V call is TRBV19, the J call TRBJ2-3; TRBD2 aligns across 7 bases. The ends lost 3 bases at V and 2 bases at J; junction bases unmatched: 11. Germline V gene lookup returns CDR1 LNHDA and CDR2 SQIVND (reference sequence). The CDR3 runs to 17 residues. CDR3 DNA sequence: TGTGCCAGTAGTATTGATTTGCGGACTAGTGCCACAGATACGCAGTATTTT. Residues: CASSIDLRTSATDTQYF. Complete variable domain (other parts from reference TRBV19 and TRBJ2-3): DGGITQSPKYLFRKEGQNVTLSCEQNLNHDAMYWYRQDPGQGLRLIYYSQIVNDFQKGDIAEGYSVSREKKESFPLTVTSAQKNPTAFYLCASSIDLRTSATDTQYFGPGTRLTVL.

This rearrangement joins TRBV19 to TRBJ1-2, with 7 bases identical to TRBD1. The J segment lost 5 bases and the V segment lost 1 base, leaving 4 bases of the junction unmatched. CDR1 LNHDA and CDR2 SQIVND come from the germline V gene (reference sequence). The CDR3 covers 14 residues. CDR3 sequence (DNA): TGTGCCAGTAGTATAGCCCAGGGGGGATATGGCTACACCTTC. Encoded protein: CASSIAQGGYGYTF.

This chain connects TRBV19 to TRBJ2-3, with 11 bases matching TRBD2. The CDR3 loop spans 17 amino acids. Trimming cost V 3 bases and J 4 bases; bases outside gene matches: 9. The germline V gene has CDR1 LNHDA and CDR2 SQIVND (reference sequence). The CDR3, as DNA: TGTGCCAGTAGTATCACGTTAGCGGGAGGGAAGGCAGATACGCAGTATTTT. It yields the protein CASSITLAGGKADTQYF.